These 19 T cell receptor beta chains were all obtained from the same sample, sequenced in a study of CD8+CD57+ T cells in acquired aplastic anemia. For CDR3 and TCR beta VDJ profiling, genomic DNA was the template used. TCRdb fed the reads into MiXCR, producing one record per CDR3 protein. The profile shows roughly 280,000 distinct CDR3 sequences, 50% to 65% of them singletons. Before being chosen for sequencing, patients had shown CD8+CD57+ cell expansion by flow cytometry. Sequencing was done on a sample of sorted CD4+, CD8+, or CD8+CD57+ T cells (not recorded which) from PBMCs. The receptors here all came from a human donor with aplastic anemia.

There are many counts of this clonotype. The V call is TRBV7-8, the J call TRBJ2-3; D is undetermined. Looked up from germline, CDR1 is SGHVS and CDR2 is FQNEAQ. The CDR3 contains 13 residues. With 4 bases removed from V and 2 bases from J, the gap between germline ends came to 7 bases. The CDR3 sequence is CASSSSNTDTQYF. DNA of the CDR3: TGTGCCAGCAGCTCATCTAACACAGATACGCAGTATTTT.

V is TRBV2 and J is TRBJ2-3, with D unresolved. Trimming cost V 6 bases and J 8 bases, with 12 bases left between them. Germline V CDR1 and CDR2: SNHLY, FYNNEI. CDR3 size: 12 residues. The CDR3 here is CASSLTVATQYF. CDR3 coding DNA: TGTGCCAGCAGCTTGACCGTAGCTACGCAGTATTTT.

V gene TRBV5-1 combines with J gene TRBJ2-3, with TRBD1 matching over 9 bases. The CDR3 consists of 16 residues. The V gene's germline CDR1 is SGHRS and CDR2 YFSETQ. V lost 1 base to trimming and J lost 1 base; unmatched junction nucleotides: 4. The DNA of the CDR3 is TGCGCCAGCAGCTTGTACTGGGACAGGGGCACAGATACGCAGTATTTT. This codes for CASSLYWDRGTDTQYF.

The chain carries TRBV7-8 and TRBJ1-5, with 7 bases identical to TRBD1. Germline-derived CDR1 and CDR2 are SGHVS and FQNEAQ. This CDR3 contains 14 residues. J lost 5 bases, V lost 5 bases, and 6 bases had no gene match. The CDR3 here is CASSRGTVDQPQHF. The CDR3 region has the DNA TGTGCCAGCAGCCGGGGGACAGTAGATCAGCCCCAGCATTTT.

This clonotype was seen only a few times. V and J are TRBV7-2 and TRBJ1-6; no firm D call. This CDR3 is built from 14 residues. V lost 5 bases, J lost 5 bases, and 10 bases lay in between. The germline V gene encodes CDR1 SGHTA and CDR2 FQGNSA. CDR3 in DNA: TGTGCCAGCAGCCGACAAGTGGATAATTCACCCCTCCACTTT. Amino acids: CASSRQVDNSPLHF.

J is TRBJ1-2 and V is TRBV5-1, with 7 bases aligning to TRBD1. The CDR3 runs to 14 residues. V trimming: 0 bases; J trimming: 5 bases; junction bases outside the gene matches: 4. Germline-derived CDR1 and CDR2 are SGHRS and YFSETQ. The CDR3 spells CASSLEVTGYGYTF. The CDR3 DNA sequence: TGCGCCAGCAGCTTGGAGGTGACAGGGTATGGCTACACCTTC.

The chain joins TRBV29-1 to TRBJ2-6; D gene unclear. V lost 2 bases to trimming and J lost 4 bases, with 12 bases between them. CDR1 and CDR2 (germline): SQVTM, ANQGSEA. There are 15 residues in the CDR3. For the CDR3, the DNA is TGCAGCGTTGAAAGCCGCAAGGACGGGGCCAACGTCCTGACTTTC. Its protein product is CSVESRKDGANVLTF.

In regard to this clonotype: It is likely a read error, because the conserved phenylalanine at the end of the CDR3 is missing. The chain uses TRBV7-9 and TRBJ1-1, with TRBD1 as a possible D gene (6 bases). The V gene's germline CDR1 is SEHNR and CDR2 FQNEAQ (reference sequence). V was clipped by 5 bases and J by 8 bases, with 18 bases between them. This CDR3 is built from 14 residues. In DNA form, the CDR3 reads TGTGCCAGCAGCCTTGGACAGATGCGGGAAGAAGCTTTCTAT. Translating gives CASSLGQMREEAFY.

The chain recombines TRBV19 with TRBJ1-5, with D hard to call. The CDR3 covers 15 residues. Germline V gives CDR1 LNHDA, CDR2 SQIVND (reference sequence). V gave up 1 base and J gave up 2 bases, with 9 bases separating them. In DNA, the CDR3 is TGTGCCAGTAGTATAGGTCACCTTGGCAATCAGCCCCAGCATTTT. This gives the protein CASSIGHLGNQPQHF.

V and J are TRBV29-1 and TRBJ2-3; 7 bases map to TRBD1. With V trimmed by 1 base and J by 1 base, 8 bases remained unmatched. Germline V CDR1 and CDR2: SQVTM, ANQGSEA. This CDR3 contains 16 residues. This chain's CDR3 is CSVEGVQGTRTDTQYF. The CDR3 nucleotides read TGCAGCGTTGAAGGGGTACAGGGGACCCGCACAGATACGCAGTATTTT.

The sample holds many counts of this clonotype. The chain links TRBV19 to TRBJ2-7, with D perhaps matching TRBD2 (7 bases). CDR1 LNHDA and CDR2 SQIVND come from the germline V gene (reference sequence). V gave up 3 bases and J gave up 1 base, with 22 bases separating them. CDR3 length: 18 amino acids. The CDR3 sequence is CASSIVGGGRVRSYEQYF. CDR3 nucleotide sequence: TGTGCCAGTAGTATTGTAGGGGGGGGCAGGGTGCGATCCTACGAGCAGTACTTC.

The chain links TRBV20-1 to TRBJ2-7; TRBD1 aligns across 8 bases. The CDR3 is made up of 14 amino acids. CDR1 and CDR2 (germline): DFQATT, SNEGSKA (reference sequence). The junction had 7 bases not matched to a gene; V was cut back by 1 base and J by 5 bases. The CDR3 spells CSARARGQAHEQYF. The CDR3 bases are TGCAGTGCTAGAGCCCGGGGACAGGCACACGAGCAGTACTTC.

A note on this clonotype: The final CDR3 position lacks the conserved phenylalanine or tryptophan, pointing to a likely read error. The chain uses TRBV7-2 and TRBJ2-1; possibly TRBD2 for D (6 bases). CDR1 is SGHTA and CDR2 is FQGNSA in the germline V gene. The CDR3 spans 13 residues. V dropped 1 base and J dropped 7 bases, with 8 bases sitting between them. The CDR3 DNA follows: TGTGCCAGCAGCTTAGTACTAGCAAATGAGCAGTTCTCC. Translating it yields CASSLVLANEQFS.

This clonotype has just one count. The gene calls are TRBV18 and TRBJ2-2; no firm D call. Trimming pared 3 bases from V and 0 bases from J, leaving 8 bases between. From germline, CDR1 is KGHSH and CDR2 LQKENI. This CDR3 spans 15 amino acids. The DNA of the CDR3 is TGTGCCAGCTCACCTACAGCTGCGAACACCGGGGAGCTGTTTTTT. Translated, it gives CASSPTAANTGELFF. Combining the CDR3 with reference TRBV18 and TRBJ2-2 gives the whole variable domain NAGVMQNPRHLVRRRGQEARLRCSPMKGHSHVYWYRQLPEEGLKFMVYLQKENIIDESGMPKERFSAEFPKEGPSILRIQQVVRGDSAAYFCASSPTAANTGELFFGEGSRLTVL.

The table lists this clonotype with many counts. V and J are TRBV7-2 and TRBJ2-1, with 8 bases fitting TRBD1. This CDR3 is built from 15 residues. V dropped 4 bases and J dropped 7; count of bases not matched to a gene: 9. The germline V gene has CDR1 SGHTA and CDR2 FQGNSA. CDR3 nucleotides: TGTGCCAGCAGCTCGGGTCAGGGGGCAGTAAATGAGCAGTTCTTC. Translating gives CASSSGQGAVNEQFF.

This clonotype was seen a handful of times. The chain couples TRBV7-2 to TRBJ2-5, with D possibly matching TRBD2 (5 bases). This CDR3 has 14 amino acids. The germline V gene has CDR1 SGHTA and CDR2 FQGNSA. V lost 4 bases and J 2 bases, leaving 11 bases between the germline ends. As DNA, the CDR3 is TGTGCCAGCAGCTCCCGATGGACTCAAGAGACCCAGTACTTC. Its protein product is CASSSRWTQETQYF.

V and J are TRBV20-1 and TRBJ2-1; D perhaps matches TRBD2 (5 bases). With 7 bases removed from V and 1 base from J, the gap between germline ends came to 8 bases. This CDR3 contains 12 residues. Germline V gene data show CDR1 as DFQATT and CDR2 as SNEGSKA (reference sequence). The CDR3 bases are TGCAGTGGTCGGGAATCCTACAATGAGCAGTTCTTC. The encoded protein is CSGRESYNEQFF.

V and J are TRBV5-6 and TRBJ2-5, with a possible D match to TRBD1 (6 bases). Germline V gene data show CDR1 as SGHDT and CDR2 as YYEEEE. This CDR3 contains 17 residues. V lost 0 bases and J 5 bases, leaving 20 bases between the germline ends. The DNA of the CDR3 is TGTGCCAGCAGCTTGGGGTGGGGACATAGGGCTTGGGAGACCCAGTACTTC. Its translation: CASSLGWGHRAWETQYF.

With respect to this clonotype: The junction departs from germline at one end; a sequencing error may be responsible. The V gene is TRBV11-2, the J gene TRBJ2-7, with a tentative D call TRBD2 (5 bases). This CDR3 spans 11 amino acids. Looked up from germline, CDR1 is SGHAT and CDR2 is FQNNGV. As DNA, the CDR3 is TGTGTCAGCAGCTCATCCCGGGATCGACACTTC. It translates to CVSSSSRDRHF.